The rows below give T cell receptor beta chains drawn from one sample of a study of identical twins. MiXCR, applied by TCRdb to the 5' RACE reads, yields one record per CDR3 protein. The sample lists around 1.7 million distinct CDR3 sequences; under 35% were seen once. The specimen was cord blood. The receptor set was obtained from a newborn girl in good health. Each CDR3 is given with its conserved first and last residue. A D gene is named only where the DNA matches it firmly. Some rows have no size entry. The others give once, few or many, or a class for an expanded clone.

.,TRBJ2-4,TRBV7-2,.,TGTGCCAGCAGCTTAGTAAGCCCTCTCGCCTTAGAGCGGTACTTC,CASSLVSPLALERYF
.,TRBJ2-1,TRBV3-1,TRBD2,TGTGCCAGCAGCCAAGAGGGGCGGGGGGCCTACAATGAGCAGTTCTTC,CASSQEGRGAYNEQFF
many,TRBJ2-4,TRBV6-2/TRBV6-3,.,TGTGCCAGCAGAGAAGGTCAGCGGCTAGCCAAAAACATTCAGTACTTC,CASREGQRLAKNIQYF
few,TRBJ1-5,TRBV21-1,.,TGTGCCAGCAGCAAAAGGGGGACAGGGAAGGAAAATCAGCCCCAGCATTTT,CASSKRGTGKENQPQHF
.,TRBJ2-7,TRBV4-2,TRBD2,TGTGCCAGCAGCCAAGTGGGACTAGCGGGGTTGTTATACAATGAGCAGTACTTC,CASSQVGLAGLLYNEQYF
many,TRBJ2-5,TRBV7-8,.,TGTGCCAGCAGCGGGTACCAAGAGACCCAGTACTTC,CASSGYQETQYF
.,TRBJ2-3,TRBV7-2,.,TGTGCCAGCAGCAAGAGCTCGGGACTCATCACAGATACGCAGTATTTT,CASSKSSGLITDTQYF
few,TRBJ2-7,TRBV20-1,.,TGCAGTGTAGGCCGGGGTTATTACGAGCAGTACTTC,CSVGRGYYEQYF
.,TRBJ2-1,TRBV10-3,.,TGTGCCATCAAGGGTGAGGCGTTCTACAATGAGCAGTTCTTC,CAIKGEAFYNEQFF
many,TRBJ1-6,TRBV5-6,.,TGTGCCAGCAGCTTGGGACTTCCGAACTCCTATAATTCACCCCTCCACTTT,CASSLGLPNSYNSPLHF
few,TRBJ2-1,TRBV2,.,TGTGCCAGCAGTCACTCTACTAGCCGCTCCTACAATGAGCAGTTCTTC,CASSHSTSRSYNEQFF
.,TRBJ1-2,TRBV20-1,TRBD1,TGCAGGGTTGAGTGGGACAGTGCTAACTATGGCTACACCTTC,CRVEWDSANYGYTF
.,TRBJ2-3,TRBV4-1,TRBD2,TGCGCCAGCAGCCGGATACTAGCGGGCTTCACAGATACGCAGTATTTT,CASSRILAGFTDTQYF
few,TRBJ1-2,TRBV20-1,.,TGCAGTGCTAGAGGACAGTACTATGGCTACACCTTC,CSARGQYYGYTF
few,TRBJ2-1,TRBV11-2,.,TGTGCCACCGGGGGCTTAAACAATGAGCAGTTCTTC,CATGGLNNEQFF
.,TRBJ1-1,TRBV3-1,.,TGTGCCAGCAGCCAAGATGGGGCGGACCCCATGAGCGACACTGAAGCTTTCTTT,CASSQDGADPMSDTEAFF
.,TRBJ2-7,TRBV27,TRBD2,TGTGCCAGCAGCCCAGGTGGCGGGAGGGGCGAGCAGTACTTC,CASSPGGGRGEQYF
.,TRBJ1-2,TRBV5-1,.,TGCGCCAGCAGCTTCCAGCCAGGCGCCAACTATGGCTACACCTTC,CASSFQPGANYGYTF
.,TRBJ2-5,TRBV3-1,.,TGTGCCAGCAGCCAATGGGGGTCTGAGACCCAGTACTTC,CASSQWGSETQYF
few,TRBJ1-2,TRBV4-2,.,TGTGCCAGCAGCCAAGATAGGACGGCAATGAACTATGGCTACACCTTC,CASSQDRTAMNYGYTF
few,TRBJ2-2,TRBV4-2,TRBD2,TGTGCCAGCAGCCTCCCTAAAGCGGGGACGAACACCGGGGAGCTGTTTTTT,CASSLPKAGTNTGELFF
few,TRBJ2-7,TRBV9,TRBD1,TGTGCCAGCAGCGTATCAGGGGGCGAGTTCTACGAGCAGTACTTC,CASSVSGGEFYEQYF
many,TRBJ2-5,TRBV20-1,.,TGCAGTGCTAGAGATCATGGGGGGACTTACCAAGAGACCCAGTACTTC,CSARDHGGTYQETQYF
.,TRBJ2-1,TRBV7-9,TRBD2,TGTGCCAGCAGCCCAGGGACTAGCGGGAGAGTTCCCTTGCAGTTCTTC,CASSPGTSGRVPLQFF
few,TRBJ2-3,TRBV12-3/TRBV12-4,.,TGTGCCAGCAGTTTACGATCACCGCACACAGATACGCAGTATTTT,CASSLRSPHTDTQYF
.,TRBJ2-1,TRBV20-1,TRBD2,TGCAGTGCTAGTGTAGCGGGCCCCTACAATGAGCAGTTCTTC,CSASVAGPYNEQFF
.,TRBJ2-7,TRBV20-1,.,TGCAGTGCTAGAGATCTCTATCCCATCGTGGCCCAGTACTTC,CSARDLYPIVAQYF
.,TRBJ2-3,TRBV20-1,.,TGCAGTGCTAGAACCGGGACCTTAGATATGCAGTATTTT,CSARTGTLDMQYF
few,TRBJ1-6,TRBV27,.,TGTGCCAGCAGTTACCTACTACGCTCACCCCTCCACTTT,CASSYLLRSPLHF
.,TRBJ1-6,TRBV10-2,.,TGCGCCGCTCAGACGGACGGGAGTTCACCCCTCCACTTT,CAAQTDGSSPLHF
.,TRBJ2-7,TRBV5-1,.,TGCGCCAGCAGCCCTGGGGTGAATACCTACGAGCAGTACTTC,CASSPGVNTYEQYF
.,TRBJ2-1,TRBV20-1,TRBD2,TGCAGTGCTACCCACGTCAAGCGGGAGGGCCAATATGAGCAGTTCTTC,CSATHVKREGQYEQFF
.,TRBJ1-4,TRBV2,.,TGTGCCAGCAGTTGGAGGTGGACTAATGAAAAACTGTTTTTT,CASSWRWTNEKLFF
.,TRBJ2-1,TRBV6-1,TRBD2,TGTGCCAGCAGTGAATCCCCTAGCGGGGTCTACAATGAGCAGTTCTTC,CASSESPSGVYNEQFF
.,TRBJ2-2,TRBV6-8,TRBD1,TGTGCCAGCAGTTACCCTTCCTCCGGGACAGGGGAGACCGGGGAGCTGTTTTTT,CASSYPSSGTGETGELFF
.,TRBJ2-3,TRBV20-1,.,TGCAGTGCTAGGACCTACAGCACAGATACGCAGTATTTT,CSARTYSTDTQYF
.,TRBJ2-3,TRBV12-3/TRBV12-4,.,TGTGCCAGCAGTTGGGTAGAAGATGCGCAGTATTTT,CASSWVEDAQYF
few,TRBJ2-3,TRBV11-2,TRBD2,TGTGCCAGCAGCTTAGAGATAGCGGGGGGGCGCGATACGCAGTATTTT,CASSLEIAGGRDTQYF
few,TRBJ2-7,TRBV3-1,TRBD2,TGTGCCAGCAGCCAAGTCCGACGTGGGGAGCGGGACTACGAGCAGTACTTC,CASSQVRRGERDYEQYF
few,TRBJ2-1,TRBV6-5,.,TGTGCCAGCAGTTACTCAGGGGGGACTTTCTCCTACAATGAGCAGTTCTTC,CASSYSGGTFSYNEQFF
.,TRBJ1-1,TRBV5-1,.,TGCGCCAGCAGGCCCGGGGAATGGACTGAAGCTTTCTTT,CASRPGEWTEAFF
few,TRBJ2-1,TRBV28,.,TGTGCCAGCGGACTACCTACAGGGAAGCATGAGCAGTTCTTC,CASGLPTGKHEQFF
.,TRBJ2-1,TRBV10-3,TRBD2,TGTGCCATCAGGACTAGCGGGAGGTCCTACAATGAGCAGTTCTTC,CAIRTSGRSYNEQFF
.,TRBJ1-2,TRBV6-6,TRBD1,TGTGCCAGCAGTTACTGGGACAGGGAGGATGGCTACACCTTC,CASSYWDREDGYTF
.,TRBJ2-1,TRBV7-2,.,TGTGCCAGCAGCCTAAAGACTATATCGGGGCAGTTCTTC,CASSLKTISGQFF
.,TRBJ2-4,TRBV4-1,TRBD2,TGCGCCAGCAGCCAAGAGTGGCGGGGGGCGAAAAACATTCAGTACTTC,CASSQEWRGAKNIQYF
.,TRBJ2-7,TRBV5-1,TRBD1,TGCGCCAGCCGTCCCGGTGACAGGGGGGTATTCTACGAGCAGTACTTC,CASRPGDRGVFYEQYF